This entry describes one TCR beta chain. The antigen is undetermined. Sorting that relied on CD45RO/CCR7/CD25/CD127/CD95/CD27 yielded CD4+ naive, central memory, regulatory and stem cell-like memory cells. The source of the sample is a study of beta chain features in type 1 diabetes. Findings and caveats of the study: Patients with Type 1 diabetes showed moderately but significantly shorter TCRB CDR3s in all four CD4+ subsets.

Expressed TCRB transcripts got sequenced, as all isolated RNA was reverse transcribed. TCRdb's copy holds only in-frame clones and misses some; the assay was immunoSEQ multiplex PCR. Of 600,000 or so clones in the sample, roughly 13% are singletons; the top ten hold less than 0.04%. Trimming left V 0 bases short and J 6 bases short, with 8 bases between. The CDR3 has 13 amino acids. Germline CDR1 and CDR2: SGHRS and YFSETQ. J is TRBJ2-3 and V is TRBV5-1; no reliable D call. The TCR sequence derives from a man between 18 and 35 years old with type 1 diabetes. Sequenced input: naive CD4+ T cells from blood. The CDR3: CASSLELEDTQYF. Written as DNA, the CDR3 is TGCGCCAGCAGCTTGGAGCTGGAGGATACGCAGTATTTT.